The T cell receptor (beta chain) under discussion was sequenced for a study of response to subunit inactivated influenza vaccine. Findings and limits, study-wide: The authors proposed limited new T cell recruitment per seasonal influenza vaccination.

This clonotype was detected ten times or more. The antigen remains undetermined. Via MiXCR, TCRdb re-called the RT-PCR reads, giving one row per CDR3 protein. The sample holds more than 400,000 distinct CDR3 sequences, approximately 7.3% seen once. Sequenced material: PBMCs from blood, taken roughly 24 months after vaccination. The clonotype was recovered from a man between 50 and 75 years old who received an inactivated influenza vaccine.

The CDR3 here is CASSFRDSHTDTQYF. The CDR3 nucleotides read TGCGCCAGCAGCTTCCGGGACTCCCACACAGATACGCAGTATTTT. The rearrangement joins TRBV5-1 to TRBJ2-3; D is possibly TRBD2 (6 bases). The CDR3 consists of 15 residues. Trimming shortened V by 2 bases and J by 2 bases, and 12 bases separated the two germline ends. The germline CDR1 and CDR2 sequences are SGHRS and YFSETQ.